This T cell receptor (beta chain) was documented in a study of identical twins. TCRdb analysed the 5' RACE reads with MiXCR anew, one entry per CDR3 protein. The table has a few hundred thousand distinct CDR3 sequences, roughly a quarter seen once; the top ten hold about 3%. The CDR3 is 14 amino acids. Per germline, CDR1 MNHNS and CDR2 SASEGT. J gave up 2 bases and V 7 bases, and 7 bases lay outside the gene matches. These records were also assigned to another study, of T cells expressing NK-cell markers. From that second work: Topping the CD3+CD56-NKG2C+ fraction as well were these clonotypes, in a few donors.

Sequencing was carried out using CD4+ T cells sorted from blood. This TCR was sampled from a woman younger than 30 in good health. This chain connects TRBV6-1 to TRBJ2-5; 7 positions agree with TRBD2. CDR3 sequence: CASTPGGGQETQYF. The CDR3 DNA is TGTGCCAGCACTCCCGGCGGGGGTCAAGAGACCCAGTACTTC.